This T cell receptor (beta chain) was sequenced in a study of T cell clones after liver transplantation. Study as a whole: Blood was drawn pre-transplant, before withdrawal, and after full or failed withdrawal.

CDR3 length: 15 amino acids. The ends lost 5 bases at V and 0 bases at J; junction bases unmatched: 5. Per germline, CDR1 MNHEY and CDR2 SMNVEV (reference sequence). Profiled with immunoSEQ multiplex PCR; TCRdb holds only in-frame clones, not every one. In the table there are around 120,000 clones, 90% of which are singletons. The receptor was derived from a human patient who received a liver transplant. Some T cells may possibly be graft donor cells. This specimen was CD4+ T cells from blood, taken 12 months after liver transplant. The chain couples TRBV27 to TRBJ2-7, with 9 bases fitting TRBD1. The CDR3 DNA follows: TGTGCCAGCAGTAGGGGACAGGGCCTCTCCTACGAGCAGTACTTC. The encoded protein is CASSRGQGLSYEQYF.